This T cell receptor (beta chain) was documented in a study of sequential checkpoint blockade in melanoma. Study-wide background: Twenty-two patients had tumor biopsies before treatment and at week 13.

Some clones are missing from TCRdb's copy, which holds only in-frame ones; the method was immunoSEQ multiplex PCR. The sample contains 9,000 to 9,500 clones, roughly 28% of which appear only once. Findings and limits, study-wide: Response in arm A was associated with pretreatment TIL clonality.

Noted treatment: randomized to nivolumab then ipilimumab (arm A) or the reverse (arm B). This clone was recorded a few times. Its antigen is still unknown. The TCR originated in a human donor with melanoma. This sample comprised tumor tissue (inferred from file names), obtained from a patient given nivolumab and ipilimumab in sequence.

The CDR3 nucleotides read TGTGCCAGCAGCTTAGGCGCTCGCGGGGGGGCCGGCACAGATACGCAGTATTTT. Translating gives CASSLGARGGAGTDTQYF. The chain recombines TRBV11-3 with TRBJ2-3, with TRBD2 matching 9 bases. This CDR3 is 18 amino acids long. The V and J ends lost 1 base and 1 base, in that order; junction bases with no gene match: 9. Germline V lookup: CDR1 SGHNT, CDR2 YENEEA.